The 18 T cell receptor beta chains below come from one sample, sequenced in a study of blood T cells in healthy people across ages. A second PCR of about 7 to 12 cycles used a sample-barcoded 5' primer and a J-beta primer mix. TCRdb itself ran the 5' RACE reads through MiXCR, one entry per CDR3 protein. Here the sample spans around 1.1 million distinct CDR3 sequences, about two fifths being singletons. The source material was blood. Receptors were obtained from a man between 18 and 35 years old in good health.

The V call is TRBV12-3 or TRBV12-4, the J call TRBJ2-2, with D unresolved. V shed 2 bases and J shed 8 bases, with 9 bases lying between them. This CDR3 contains 13 residues. The CDR3 sequence: CASSLLGLGELFF. CDR3 DNA: TGTGCCAGCAGTTTATTAGGGTTAGGGGAGCTGTTTTTT.

The chain couples TRBV27 to TRBJ2-3; 8 bases match TRBD2. Per the germline V gene, CDR1 is MNHEY and CDR2 is SMNVEV (reference sequence). The ends lost 4 bases at V and 3 bases at J; junction bases unmatched: 9. The CDR3 runs 16 residues. Here the CDR3 reads CASSSPKRGRTDTQYF. The CDR3 region has the DNA TGTGCCAGCAGTTCACCCAAGCGGGGGCGGACAGATACGCAGTATTTT.

The chain has TRBV7-9 and TRBJ2-4; 8 bases are shared with TRBD1. Germline V gives CDR1 SEHNR, CDR2 FQNEAQ (reference sequence). Losses at the gene ends were 3 bases for V and 8 bases for J; bases not matched to a gene: 6. The CDR3 covers 14 residues. CDR3 DNA: TGTGCCAGCAGCTTTTCAGGGGGCGAACACATTCAGTACTTC. This translates into CASSFSGGEHIQYF.

J is TRBJ1-2 and V is TRBV7-9; D gene uncertain. Germline CDR1 and CDR2: SEHNR and FQNEAQ (reference sequence). V lost 5 bases and J lost 5, with 27 bases in between. The CDR3 sequence is 18 residues long. For the CDR3, the DNA is TGTGCCAGCAGCCCAAAAGCCTCCGGACTTACGCGGAGTTATGGCTACACCTTC. The encoded protein is CASSPKASGLTRSYGYTF.

The sample holds a few counts of this clonotype. The chain is built from TRBV5-1 and TRBJ1-1; D perhaps matches TRBD1 (6 bases). Trimming pared 0 bases from V and 1 base from J, leaving 13 bases between. Germline V gene data show CDR1 as SGHRS and CDR2 as YFSETQ. CDR3 length equals 16 residues. In DNA, the CDR3 is TGCGCCAGCAGCTTGGTGGGGGGCGTCGAGAACACTGAAGCTTTCTTT. It specifies CASSLVGGVENTEAFF.

The rearrangement uses TRBV6-2 or TRBV6-3 and TRBJ2-1, with 8 bases matching TRBD2. The germline CDR1 and CDR2 sequences are MNHEY and SVGEGT. Losses at the gene ends were 6 bases for V and 9 bases for J; bases not matched to a gene: 4. The CDR3 runs 12 residues. This chain's CDR3 is CASSHSGAEQFF. Written as DNA, the CDR3 is TGTGCCAGCAGCCATAGCGGGGCTGAGCAGTTCTTC.

The chain joins TRBV27 to TRBJ2-7, with TRBD2 identical over 9 bases. CDR3 length: 15 residues. J lost 4 bases, V lost 6 bases, and 10 bases had no gene match. The germline V gene encodes CDR1 MNHEY and CDR2 SMNVEV (reference sequence). The CDR3 sequence: CASRTLLAGPYEQYF. CDR3 coding DNA: TGTGCCAGCAGAACCCTGCTAGCGGGGCCTTACGAGCAGTACTTC.

The J gene is TRBJ2-4, the V gene TRBV4-3; no clear D gene. In germline, CDR1 is LGHNA, CDR2 YSLEER. The ends were cut back, 0 bases at V and 0 bases at J, with 6 bases in the middle. The CDR3 has 15 amino acids. Written as DNA, the CDR3 is TGCGCCAGCAGCCAAGAGCACCTAGCCAAAAACATTCAGTACTTC. Its protein is CASSQEHLAKNIQYF.

In its sample, this clonotype was seen a few times. The chain is built from TRBV6-5 and TRBJ1-1, with D perhaps TRBD1 (6 bases). This CDR3 spans 13 amino acids. Germline CDR1 is MNHEY and CDR2 is SVGAGI. Between the trimmed V and J ends, which lost 2 bases and 5 bases, there was a span of 9 bases. This CDR3 reads CASSYKQGTEAFF. CDR3 DNA sequence: TGTGCCAGCAGTTACAAACAGGGAACTGAAGCTTTCTTT.

Many counts were recorded for this clonotype. CDR3 residues: CASSVDRAYEQYF. The CDR3 DNA reads TGTGCCAGCAGCGTAGACAGGGCCTACGAGCAGTACTTC. The J gene is TRBJ2-7, the V gene TRBV9, with a tentative D call TRBD1 (6 bases). This CDR3 is 13 amino acids long. Trimming took off 0 bases at V and 2 bases at J, with 6 bases between the two ends. Germline CDR1 is SGDLS and CDR2 is YYNGEE.

Details on this clonotype: This clone may be a read error of a much larger clone one base away. V is TRBV7-2 and J is TRBJ1-5; unclear D gene. The CDR3 sequence is 14 residues long. V lost 4 bases and J 2 bases, leaving 9 bases between the germline ends. Germline-derived CDR1 and CDR2 are SGHTA and FQGNSA. This chain's CDR3 is CASSSVERNQPQHF. CDR3 DNA sequence: TGTGCCAGCAGCTCCGTGGAACGCAATCAGCCCCAGCATTTT.

V gene TRBV11-2 combines with J gene TRBJ2-4; 7 bases line up with TRBD2. The J call is in doubt because the DNA end fits TRBJ2-5 better. Germline-derived CDR1 and CDR2 are SGHAT and FQNNGV. This CDR3 comprises 15 residues. CDR3 region: CATGGRGFAEETQYF. The DNA of the CDR3 is TGTGCCACGGGAGGCCGGGGGTTTGCGGAAGAGACCCAGTACTTC.

The V and J genes are TRBV25-1 and TRBJ1-2, with TRBD1 as a possible D gene (6 bases). In germline, CDR1 is MGHDK, CDR2 SYGVNS. This CDR3 is built from 15 residues. V dropped 4 bases and J dropped 7 bases, with 19 bases sitting between them. The CDR3 reads CASSGPWGRGSGYTF. The CDR3 DNA is TGTGCCAGCAGTGGTCCTTGGGGCAGGGGAAGTGGCTACACCTTC.

The chain is built from TRBV6-6 and TRBJ1-1; no clear D. The V gene's germline CDR1 is MNHNY and CDR2 SVGAGI (reference sequence). The CDR3 totals 11 residues. Trimming stripped 8 bases from V and 6 bases from J, with 10 bases between. CDR3: CASAGIAEAFF. The CDR3 DNA follows: TGTGCCAGCGCGGGGATCGCTGAAGCTTTCTTT.

CDR3 coding DNA: TGTGCCAGCAGCTTAGCGGGGTGGAAGGGGAATACAGATACGCAGTATTTT. This encodes CASSLAGWKGNTDTQYF. The chain uses TRBV7-2 and TRBJ2-3, with D possibly TRBD1 on 5 matching bases. Germline CDR1 reads SGHTA; CDR2 reads FQGNSA. CDR3 length: 17 amino acids. V lost 0 bases and J 3 bases, leaving 16 bases between the germline ends.

This clonotype was counted a single time. V and J are TRBV20-1 and TRBJ1-1; unclear D gene. The germline V gene encodes CDR1 DFQATT and CDR2 SNEGSKA (reference sequence). V lost 1 base and J 5 bases, leaving 17 bases between the germline ends. CDR3 length: 15 residues. DNA of the CDR3: TGCAGTGCTAGAGCCCCCGAGGCTTGGGTTACTGAAGCTTTCTTT. It yields the protein CSARAPEAWVTEAFF.

The gene calls are TRBV27 and TRBJ1-1; the D gene is possibly TRBD1 (6 bases). The germline V gene has CDR1 MNHEY and CDR2 SMNVEV (reference sequence). This CDR3 region has 14 residues. Trimming took 6 bases from V and 0 from J, leaving 11 bases between them. The chain's CDR3 is CASRTGQLNTEAFF. The CDR3 region has the DNA TGTGCCAGCAGAACCGGACAGTTGAACACTGAAGCTTTCTTT.

Only a few counts were recorded for this clonotype. This sequence joins TRBV20-1 and TRBJ1-1; D gene unclear. The ends were cut back, 6 bases at V and 1 base at J, with 21 bases in the middle. Germline CDR1 DFQATT, CDR2 SNEGSKA (reference sequence). There are 16 residues in the CDR3. DNA for the CDR3: TGCAGTGCCCTCCCCGCCCCAAGGGTTAGGAACACTGAAGCTTTCTTT. Encoded protein: CSALPAPRVRNTEAFF.